This TCR beta chain appears in the sequencing data of a study of T cell responses to AZD1222 COVID-19 vaccine. Whole-study results and caveats: Two AZD1222 administrations were followed by greater Spike-specific TCR breadth and depth. CD4 TCRs associated with vaccination spanned spike, dominating at 160-218 and 743-854.

TCRdb's copy holds only in-frame clones and misses some; the assay was immunoSEQ multiplex PCR. The data contain around 130,000 clones, approximately 90% of them seen just once; the ten biggest clones take up about 2.9%. Germline lookup yields CDR1 SEHNR and CDR2 FQNEAQ (reference sequence). V dropped 3 bases and J dropped 1; count of bases not matched to a gene: 0. This CDR3 region has 14 residues. In regard to this clone: Its antigen is unidentified.

This TCR was recovered from an adult who received the AZD1222 COVID-19 vaccine. This chain uses TRBV7-9 with TRBJ2-5, with 9 bases identical to TRBD1. The sequencing here drew on peripheral blood, taken 28 days after the second AZD1222 dose. The CDR3 DNA sequence: TGTGCCAGCAGCTTGGGACAGGGCCAAGAGACCCAGTACTTC. Translation: CASSLGQGQETQYF.